This T cell receptor (beta chain) was observed in a study of blood T cell repertoires in COVID-19. As for the study in general: Samples representing acute and convalescent COVID-19 were sourced from the United States, Italy and Spain.

J was trimmed by 3 bases and V by 4 bases; bases with no gene match: 4. CDR1 and CDR2 (germline): MDHEN, SYDVKM. The CDR3 is 15 amino acids. Profiled with immunoSEQ multiplex PCR; TCRdb holds only in-frame clones, not every one. In the table there are some 200,000 clones, 80% to 90% of which are singletons. This TCR came from a woman between 45 and 65 years old in a cohort exposed to, infected with or recovered from COVID-19 (not recorded which). Sequenced material: PBMCs or T cells enriched from blood (not recorded which). The genes are TRBV28 and TRBJ2-3; 10 bases are a match to TRBD2. Here the CDR3 DNA reads TGTGCCAGCAGTTCTCCTAGCGGGGGAACAGATACGCAGTATTTT. Its translation: CASSSPSGGTDTQYF.